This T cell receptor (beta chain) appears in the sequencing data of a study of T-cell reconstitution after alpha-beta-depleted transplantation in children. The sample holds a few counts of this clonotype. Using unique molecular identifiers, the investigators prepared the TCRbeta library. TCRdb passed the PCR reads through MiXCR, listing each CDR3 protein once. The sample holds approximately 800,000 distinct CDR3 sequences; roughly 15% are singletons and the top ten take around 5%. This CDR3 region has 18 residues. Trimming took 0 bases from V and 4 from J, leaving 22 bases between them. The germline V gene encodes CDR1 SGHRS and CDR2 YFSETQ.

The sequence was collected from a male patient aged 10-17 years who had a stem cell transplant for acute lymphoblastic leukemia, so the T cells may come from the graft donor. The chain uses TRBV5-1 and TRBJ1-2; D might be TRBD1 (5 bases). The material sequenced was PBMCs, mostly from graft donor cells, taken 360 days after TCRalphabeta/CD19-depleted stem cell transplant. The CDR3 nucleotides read TGCGCCAGCAGCTTGGCCCTCTCTTGGGGGACCGAGGGCTATGGCTACACCTTC. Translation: CASSLALSWGTEGYGYTF.